This is a list of T cell receptor beta chains from one sample in a study of shared clonotypes between healthy human individuals. Measured with immunoSEQ multiplex PCR; TCRdb has only the in-frame clones, and not every one. This sample has millions of clones; over 85% occur once, and the top ten carry 0.13% to 0.15%. Sequencing was performed on naive CD4+ T cells sorted from blood. These receptors came from a man between 18 and 29 years old in good health. The CDR3 runs from the conserved cysteine through the conserved F or W. Each record gives: clone size, V gene, D gene, J gene, CDR3 DNA, CDR3 protein. The D gene is left open where the match is weak. Size values are once, few and many counts, or a class for expanded clones, and some rows have none.

-	TRBV20-1	-	TRBJ1-6	TGCAGTGCCCAGGGGAATTCACCCCTCCACTTT	CSAQGNSPLHF
once	TRBV6-1	-	TRBJ2-5	TGTGCCAGCAGTGAAGCTGGCGGGAAGACCCAGTACTTC	CASSEAGGKTQYF
-	TRBV7-2	TRBD2	TRBJ2-1	TGTGCCTGCAAGCGGGGGAGCTCCTACAATGAGCAGTTCTTC	CACKRGSSYNEQFF
-	TRBV7-9	-	TRBJ1-4	TGTGCCAGCAGCTTGGGGGCTTTCTCAACTAATGAAAAACTGTTTTTT	CASSLGAFSTNEKLFF
-	TRBV18	-	TRBJ2-2	TGTGCCAGCTCACCCCCAAACCCGACAGTTAACACCGGGGAGCTGTTTTTT	CASSPPNPTVNTGELFF
-	TRBV18	-	TRBJ2-4	TGTGCCAGCTCACCTTTTGCTAAGGGGGACATTCAGTACTTC	CASSPFAKGDIQYF
-	TRBV4-3	-	TRBJ2-7	TGCGCCAGCAGCCGCGACAGTGTCTCCTACGAGCAGTACTTC	CASSRDSVSYEQYF
-	TRBV14	TRBD2	TRBJ2-1	TGTGCCAGCAGCCCCCCTTGGGGACTAGCGGGATACAATGAGCAGTTCTTC	CASSPPWGLAGYNEQFF
-	TRBV7-2	-	TRBJ2-7	TGTGCCAGCAGCTTTGACATTGCCTCCTACGAGCAGTACTTC	CASSFDIASYEQYF
-	TRBV19	-	TRBJ1-2	TGTGCCAGTAGTGAGGGGGGGTATAACTATGGCTACACCTTC	CASSEGGYNYGYTF
-	TRBV4-1	-	TRBJ1-2	TGCGCCAGCAGCCAAAATAAGGGGGGGAACTATGGCTACACCTTC	CASSQNKGGNYGYTF
once	TRBV18	-	TRBJ1-2	TGTGCCAGCTCACCACCCGGTCGTTTCTTTAACTATGGCTACACCTTC	CASSPPGRFFNYGYTF
-	TRBV7-2	-	TRBJ2-5	TGTGCCAGCAGCTTAGGATTGGGAACCGAGGAGACCCAGTACTTC	CASSLGLGTEETQYF
-	TRBV9	TRBD1	TRBJ2-1	TGTGCCAGCAGCGCCGGGACAGCAAACAATGAGCAGTTCTTC	CASSAGTANNEQFF
-	TRBV27	TRBD2	TRBJ2-5	TGTGCCAGCAGTTTAGCGGCTAGCGGGGGACAAGAGACCCAGTACTTC	CASSLAASGGQETQYF
-	TRBV7-9	-	TRBJ2-5	TGTGCCAGCAGCTTAAGTATCCCGCAAGAGACCCAGTACTTC	CASSLSIPQETQYF
-	TRBV7-3	TRBD1	TRBJ1-5	TGTGCCAGCAGCCGGACAGGAAGAGATCAGCCCCAGCATTTT	CASSRTGRDQPQHF
-	TRBV6-6	-	TRBJ2-2	TGTGCCAGCCAAGGGACCCCGGACGGGGAGCTGTTTTTT	CASQGTPDGELFF
-	TRBV7-9	TRBD1	TRBJ1-5	TGTGCCAGCAGCCCCGGGACAGGGGTGGGACAGCCCCAGCATTTT	CASSPGTGVGQPQHF
-	TRBV25-1	TRBD1	TRBJ2-7	TGTGCCAGCAGTGAATACGGACAGGCCGAGCAGTACTTC	CASSEYGQAEQYF
-	TRBV5-1	-	TRBJ2-7	TGCGCCAGCAGCTTGGGTGGGTCAGCCGTCTACGAGCAGTACTTC	CASSLGGSAVYEQYF
-	TRBV5-1	TRBD1	TRBJ2-3	TGCGCCAGCAGCTTTGGACAGGACACAGATACGCAGTATTTT	CASSFGQDTDTQYF
once	TRBV5-4	-	TRBJ2-5	TGTGCCAGCAGCCCCGACTATTACCAAGAGACCCAGTACTTC	CASSPDYYQETQYF
-	TRBV10-2	TRBD2	TRBJ2-3	TGCGCCAGCAGTGAGCTCACTAGCGGGATAAGAACAGATACGCAGTATTTT	CASSELTSGIRTDTQYF
-	TRBV7-2	TRBD2	TRBJ2-7	TGTGCCAGCAGCTTTAGCGGGTCCTACGAGCAGTACTTC	CASSFSGSYEQYF
-	TRBV6-5	TRBD1	TRBJ2-7	TGTGCCAGCAGGGGAGGGGGGACAGGGTCCTACGAGCAGTACTTC	CASRGGGTGSYEQYF
-	TRBV11-2	TRBD2	TRBJ2-7	TGTGCCAGCAGTAGACTAGCGGGGCCCACCAGGGAGCAGTACTTC	CASSRLAGPTREQYF
-	TRBV7-2	-	TRBJ2-3	TGTGCCAGCAGCTGGAGGGGCAGCGGGAGAGGGGGCACGACAGATACGCAGTATTTT	CASSWRGSGRGGTTDTQYF
-	TRBV7-2	TRBD1	TRBJ1-2	TGTGCCAGCAGCACCCAGGGGGCGGGAGGCTACACCTTC	CASSTQGAGGYTF
few	TRBV10-3	-	TRBJ1-5	TGTGCCATCGGCCGGACTAGCAATCAGCCCCAGCATTTT	CAIGRTSNQPQHF
-	TRBV7-2	-	TRBJ2-2	TGTGCCAGCAGCTTAAGAGGGGGGACAGCGAACACCGGGGAGCTGTTTTTT	CASSLRGGTANTGELFF
-	TRBV5-4	TRBD2	TRBJ2-7	TGTGCCAGCAGCTTGGTTAGCGGGGGGGCCTACGAGCAGTACTTC	CASSLVSGGAYEQYF
-	TRBV30	-	TRBJ1-5	TGTGCCTGGAGTGTACCGGGGCAGAGCGGCAATCAGCCCCAGCATTTT	CAWSVPGQSGNQPQHF
-	TRBV27	-	TRBJ2-1	TGTGCCAGCAGGGTAACAGGATACAATGAGCAGTTCTTC	CASRVTGYNEQFF
-	TRBV6-5	TRBD2	TRBJ2-1	TGTGCCAGCAGTCCCGGTACTAGCGGGGCCAATGAGCAGTTCTTC	CASSPGTSGANEQFF
-	TRBV19	-	TRBJ1-5	TGTGCCAGTAGTATAAGGCAGGGCGGTCAGCCCCAGCATTTT	CASSIRQGGQPQHF
few	TRBV30	TRBD1	TRBJ1-2	TGTGCCTCTGGACAGGGGAAGAATGGCTACACCTTC	CASGQGKNGYTF
-	TRBV27	-	TRBJ2-2	TGTGCCAGCAGTTTATCGCCAGTTCTGAACACCGGGGAGCTGTTTTTT	CASSLSPVLNTGELFF
-	TRBV15	-	TRBJ2-3	TGTGCCACCAGCAGTGGGGGCACAGATACGCAGTATTTT	CATSSGGTDTQYF
-	TRBV9	-	TRBJ1-4	TGTGCCAGCAGCCCGATACACGGGGGGAGTGAAAAACTGTTTTTT	CASSPIHGGSEKLFF
-	TRBV7-2	TRBD2	TRBJ2-1	TGTGCCAGCAGCTCCCCTAGCGGCCGCTCCTACAATGAGCAGTTCTTC	CASSSPSGRSYNEQFF
few	TRBV25-1	-	TRBJ2-5	TGTGCCAGCCAGGGGCGGGAGACCCAGTACTTC	CASQGRETQYF
few	TRBV29-1	-	TRBJ1-1	TGCAGCTCGAACTCGGGGACTGAAGCTTTCTTT	CSSNSGTEAFF
once	TRBV5-4	TRBD2	TRBJ2-1	TGTGCCAGCAGCACGCGGACTAGCGGGAATTCCTACAATGAGCAGTTCTTC	CASSTRTSGNSYNEQFF
-	TRBV30	-	TRBJ1-6	TGTGCCTGGAGTGTGGTGGGGTTTGTCTCCTATAATTCACCCCTCCACTTT	CAWSVVGFVSYNSPLHF
once	TRBV7-2	TRBD2	TRBJ2-2	TGTGCCAGCAGCTTACCCCCCGGTCTAGCGGGAGTAAGCACCGGGGAGCTGTTTTTT	CASSLPPGLAGVSTGELFF
once	TRBV6-1	TRBD2	TRBJ2-7	TGTGCCAGCAGATCGAGCGGGAGTTCCTACGAGCAGTACTTC	CASRSSGSSYEQYF
-	TRBV2	-	TRBJ2-5	TGTGCCAGCACCAGGGGGGGCCCGGAGACCCAGTACTTC	CASTRGGPETQYF
-	TRBV10-3	-	TRBJ2-2	TGTGCCATCAGGGACAGCTCGAACACCGGGGAGCTGTTTTTT	CAIRDSSNTGELFF
-	TRBV11-2	TRBD1	TRBJ1-5	TGTGCCAGCAGCCCCTCAGGACAGGGAAATCAGCCCCAGCATTTT	CASSPSGQGNQPQHF
-	TRBV6-1	-	TRBJ2-1	TGTGCCAGCTGCGCAGGGGCGGGAGTTTACAATGAGCAGTTCTTC	CASCAGAGVYNEQFF
-	TRBV30	-	TRBJ1-5	TGTGCCTGGAGTGAGGGGTACAGCAATCAGCCCCAGCATTTT	CAWSEGYSNQPQHF
-	TRBV19	-	TRBJ1-2	TGTGCCAGTAGTGAACAGGGTGGTAACTATGGCTACACCTTC	CASSEQGGNYGYTF
-	TRBV7-8	-	TRBJ1-1	TGTGCCAGCAGCTTTGGCCCAGGGTCGGATGAAGCTTTCTTT	CASSFGPGSDEAFF
-	TRBV18	-	TRBJ1-2	TGTGCCAGCTCACCAATGAACAGGGATTATGGCTACACCTTC	CASSPMNRDYGYTF
-	TRBV7-8	-	TRBJ2-7	TGTGCCAGCAGCTCCGGGACCCCCCGAAATGACGAGCAGTACTTC	CASSSGTPRNDEQYF